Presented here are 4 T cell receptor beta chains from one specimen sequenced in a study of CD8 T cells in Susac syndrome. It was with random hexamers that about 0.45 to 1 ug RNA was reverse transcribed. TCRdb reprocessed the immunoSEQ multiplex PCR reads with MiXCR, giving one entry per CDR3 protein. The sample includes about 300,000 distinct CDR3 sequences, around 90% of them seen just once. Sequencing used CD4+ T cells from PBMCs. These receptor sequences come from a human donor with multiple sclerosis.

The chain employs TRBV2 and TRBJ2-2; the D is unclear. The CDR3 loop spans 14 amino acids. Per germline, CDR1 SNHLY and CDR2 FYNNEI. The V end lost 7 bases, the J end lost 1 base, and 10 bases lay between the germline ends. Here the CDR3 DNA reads TGTGCCAGCACTGCGGAAAGGAACACCGGGGAGCTGTTTTTT. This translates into CASTAERNTGELFF.

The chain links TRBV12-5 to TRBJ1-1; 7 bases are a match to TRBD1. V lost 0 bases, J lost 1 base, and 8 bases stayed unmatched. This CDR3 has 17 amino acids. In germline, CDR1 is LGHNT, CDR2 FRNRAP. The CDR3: CASGLVRQGLWNTEAFF. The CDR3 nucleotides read TGTGCTAGTGGTTTGGTACGACAGGGACTTTGGAACACTGAAGCTTTCTTT.

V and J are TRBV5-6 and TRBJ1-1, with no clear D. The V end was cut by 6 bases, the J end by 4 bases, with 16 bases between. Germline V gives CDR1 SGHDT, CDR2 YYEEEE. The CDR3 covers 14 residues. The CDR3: CASTKFDWGTEAFF. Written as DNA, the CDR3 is TGTGCCAGCACCAAGTTCGACTGGGGCACTGAAGCTTTCTTT.

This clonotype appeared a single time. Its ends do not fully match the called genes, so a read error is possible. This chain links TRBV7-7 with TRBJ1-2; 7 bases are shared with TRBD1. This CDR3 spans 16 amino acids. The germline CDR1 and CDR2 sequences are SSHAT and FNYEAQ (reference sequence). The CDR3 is CASSLGYRGKDYGYTF. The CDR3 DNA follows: TGTGCTAGCAGCTTAGGGTACAGGGGCAAGGACTATGGCTACACCTTC.